This TCR beta chain is from a study of early T cells in non-severe SARS-CoV-2 infection. Study summary: Sequencing input comprised bulk RNA from unsorted whole blood; chain pairing was not available.

Only a few counts were recorded for this clonotype. Antigen specificity is unknown. Study outcomes and limitations: Anti-spike CD8 responses were favored in VDJdb matching, and private and CD4 specificities were missed.

Attachment of unique molecular identifiers to individual cDNA molecules was performed. TCRdb processed the 5' RACE reads anew with MiXCR; each CDR3 protein has one entry. The sample records approximately 69,000 distinct CDR3 sequences, roughly 8.7% being singletons. V lost 1 base, J lost 8 bases, and 8 bases stayed unmatched. The CDR3 has 15 residues. Germline-derived CDR1 and CDR2 are SGHTS and YDEGEE. The clonotype originates from an adult who was a healthcare worker with PCR-confirmed SARS-CoV-2 infection or an uninfected control (not recorded which). The chain joins TRBV5-8 to TRBJ1-2, with 10 bases that match TRBD1. Source material: whole blood. The CDR3 sequence: CASSLRGTGVRGYTF. CDR3 coding DNA: TGTGCCAGCAGCTTGAGGGGGACAGGGGTACGAGGCTACACCTTC.